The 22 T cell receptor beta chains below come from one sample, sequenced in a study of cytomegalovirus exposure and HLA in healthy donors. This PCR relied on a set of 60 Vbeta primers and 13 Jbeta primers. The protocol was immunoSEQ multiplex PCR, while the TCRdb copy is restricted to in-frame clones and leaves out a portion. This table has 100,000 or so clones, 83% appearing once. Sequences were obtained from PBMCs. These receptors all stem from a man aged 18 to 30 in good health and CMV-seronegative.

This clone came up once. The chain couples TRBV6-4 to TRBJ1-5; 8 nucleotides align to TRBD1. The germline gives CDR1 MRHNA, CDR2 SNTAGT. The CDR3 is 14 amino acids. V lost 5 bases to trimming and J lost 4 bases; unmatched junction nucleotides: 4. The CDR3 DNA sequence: TGTGCCAGCAGTCGGACAGGGAAAAATCAGCCCCAGCATTTT. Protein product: CASSRTGKNQPQHF.

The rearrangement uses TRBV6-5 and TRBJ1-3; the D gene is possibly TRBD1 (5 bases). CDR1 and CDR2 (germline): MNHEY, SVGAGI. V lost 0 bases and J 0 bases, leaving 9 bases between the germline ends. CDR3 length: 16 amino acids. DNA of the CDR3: TGTGCCAGCAGTTACTCTAGCAGGGCCTCTGGAAACACCATATATTTT. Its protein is CASSYSSRASGNTIYF.

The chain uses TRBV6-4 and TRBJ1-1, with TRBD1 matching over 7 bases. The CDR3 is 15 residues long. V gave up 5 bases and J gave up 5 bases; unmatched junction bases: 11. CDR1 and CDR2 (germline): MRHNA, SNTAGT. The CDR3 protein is CASSQTGTGITEAFF. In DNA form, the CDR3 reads TGTGCCAGCAGTCAGACAGGGACCGGAATAACTGAAGCTTTCTTT.

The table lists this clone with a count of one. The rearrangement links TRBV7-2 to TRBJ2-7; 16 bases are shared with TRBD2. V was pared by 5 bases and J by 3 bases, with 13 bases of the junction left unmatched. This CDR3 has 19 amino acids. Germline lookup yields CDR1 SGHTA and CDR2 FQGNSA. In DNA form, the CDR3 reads TGTGCCAGCAGCGAAAGCTCGGGACTAGCGGGAGGGCCTATCTACGAGCAGTACTTC. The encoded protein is CASSESSGLAGGPIYEQYF.

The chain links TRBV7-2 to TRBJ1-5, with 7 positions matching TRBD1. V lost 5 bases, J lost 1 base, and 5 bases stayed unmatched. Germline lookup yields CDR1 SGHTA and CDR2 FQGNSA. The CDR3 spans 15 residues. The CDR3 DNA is TGTGCCAGCAGCCACAGGGGTGGGAGCAATCAGCCCCAGCATTTT. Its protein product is CASSHRGGSNQPQHF.

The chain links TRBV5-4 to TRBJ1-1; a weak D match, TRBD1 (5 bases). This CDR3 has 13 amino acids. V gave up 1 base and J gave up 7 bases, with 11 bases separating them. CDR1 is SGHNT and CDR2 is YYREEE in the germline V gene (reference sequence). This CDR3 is CASSLPGGGEAFF. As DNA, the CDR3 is TGTGCCAGCAGCTTGCCTGGGGGAGGTGAAGCTTTCTTT.

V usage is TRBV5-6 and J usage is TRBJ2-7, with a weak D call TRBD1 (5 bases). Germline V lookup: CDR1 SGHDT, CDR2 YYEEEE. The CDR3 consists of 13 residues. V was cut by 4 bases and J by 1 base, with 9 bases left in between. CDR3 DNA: TGTGCCAGCAGCCTTGGGGCATCCTACGAGCAGTACTTC. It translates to CASSLGASYEQYF.

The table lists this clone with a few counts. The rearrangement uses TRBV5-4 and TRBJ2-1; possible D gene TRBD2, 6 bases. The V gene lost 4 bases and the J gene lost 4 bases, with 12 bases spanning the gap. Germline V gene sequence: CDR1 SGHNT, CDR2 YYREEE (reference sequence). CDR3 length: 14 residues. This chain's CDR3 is CASSGDSFYNEQFF. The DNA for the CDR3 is TGTGCCAGCAGCGGGGACTCCTTTTACAATGAGCAGTTCTTC.

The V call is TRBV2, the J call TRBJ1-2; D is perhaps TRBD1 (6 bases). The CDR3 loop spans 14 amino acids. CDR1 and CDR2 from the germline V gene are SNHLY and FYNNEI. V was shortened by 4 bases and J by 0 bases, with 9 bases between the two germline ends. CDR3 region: CASSVGAANYGYTF. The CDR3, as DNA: TGTGCCAGCAGTGTGGGGGCGGCTAACTATGGCTACACCTTC.

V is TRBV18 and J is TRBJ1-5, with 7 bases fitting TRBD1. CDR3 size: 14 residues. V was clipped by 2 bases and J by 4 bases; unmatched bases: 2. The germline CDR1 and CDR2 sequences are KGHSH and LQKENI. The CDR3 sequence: CASSPAGQNQPQHF. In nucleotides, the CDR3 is TGTGCCAGCTCACCAGCGGGACAGAATCAGCCCCAGCATTTT. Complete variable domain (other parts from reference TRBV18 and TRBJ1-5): NAGVMQNPRHLVRRRGQEARLRCSPMKGHSHVYWYRQLPEEGLKFMVYLQKENIIDESGMPKERFSAEFPKEGPSILRIQQVVRGDSAAYFCASSPAGQNQPQHFGDGTRLSIL.

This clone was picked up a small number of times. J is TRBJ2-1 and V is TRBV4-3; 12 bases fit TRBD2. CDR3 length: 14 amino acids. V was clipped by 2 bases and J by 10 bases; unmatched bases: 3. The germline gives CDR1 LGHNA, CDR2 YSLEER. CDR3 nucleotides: TGCGCCAGCAGCCAAACTGGGACTAGCGGGGAGCAGTTCTTC. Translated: CASSQTGTSGEQFF.

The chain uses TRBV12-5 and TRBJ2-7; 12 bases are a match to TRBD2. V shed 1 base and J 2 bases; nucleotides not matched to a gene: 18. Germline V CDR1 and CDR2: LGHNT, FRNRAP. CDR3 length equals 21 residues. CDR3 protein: CASGLANVPPGTSGFTYEQYF. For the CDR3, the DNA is TGTGCTAGTGGTTTGGCCAACGTACCCCCCGGGACTAGCGGGTTCACCTACGAGCAGTACTTC.

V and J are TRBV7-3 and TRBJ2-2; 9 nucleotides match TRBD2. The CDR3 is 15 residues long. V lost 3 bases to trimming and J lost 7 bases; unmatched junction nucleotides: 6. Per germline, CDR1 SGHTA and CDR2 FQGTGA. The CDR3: CASSLASGTSGELFF. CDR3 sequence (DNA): TGTGCCAGCAGCTTGGCTAGCGGGACTAGCGGGGAGCTGTTTTTT.

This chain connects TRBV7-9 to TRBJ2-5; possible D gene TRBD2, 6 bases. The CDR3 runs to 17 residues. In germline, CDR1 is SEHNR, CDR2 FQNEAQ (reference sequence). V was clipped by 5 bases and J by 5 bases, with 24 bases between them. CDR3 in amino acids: CASSLRGEAGIWETQYF. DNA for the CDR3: TGTGCCAGCAGCCTGAGGGGTGAAGCGGGTATATGGGAGACCCAGTACTTC.

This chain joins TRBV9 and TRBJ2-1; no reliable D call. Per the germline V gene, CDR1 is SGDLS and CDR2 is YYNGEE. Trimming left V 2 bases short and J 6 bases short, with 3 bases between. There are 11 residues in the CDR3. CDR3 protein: CASSVFNEQFF. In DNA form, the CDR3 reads TGTGCCAGCAGCGTCTTCAATGAGCAGTTCTTC.

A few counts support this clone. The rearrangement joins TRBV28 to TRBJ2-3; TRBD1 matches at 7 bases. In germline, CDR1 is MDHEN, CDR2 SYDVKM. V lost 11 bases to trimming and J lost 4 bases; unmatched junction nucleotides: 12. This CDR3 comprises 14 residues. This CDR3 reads CAVRQGDRPDTQYF. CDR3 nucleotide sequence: TGTGCCGTCCGCCAGGGGGATAGGCCAGATACGCAGTATTTT.

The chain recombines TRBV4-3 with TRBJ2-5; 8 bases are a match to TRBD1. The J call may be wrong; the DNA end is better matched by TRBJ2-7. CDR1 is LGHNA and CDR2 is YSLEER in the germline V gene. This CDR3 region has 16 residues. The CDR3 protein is CASSQDRGLRGYEQYF. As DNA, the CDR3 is TGCGCCAGCAGCCAAGACAGGGGGCTCCGTGGGTACGAGCAGTACTTC.

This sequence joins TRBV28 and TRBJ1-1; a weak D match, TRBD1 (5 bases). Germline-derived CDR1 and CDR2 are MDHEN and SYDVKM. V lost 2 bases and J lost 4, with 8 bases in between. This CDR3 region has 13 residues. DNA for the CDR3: TGTGCCAGCAGTTTAGGCGGGGGCACTGAAGCTTTCTTT. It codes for CASSLGGGTEAFF.

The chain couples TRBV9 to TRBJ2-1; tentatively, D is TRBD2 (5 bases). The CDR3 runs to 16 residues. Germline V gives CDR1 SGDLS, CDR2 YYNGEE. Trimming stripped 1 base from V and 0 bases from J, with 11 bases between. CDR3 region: CASSVRGDSSYNEQFF. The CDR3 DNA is TGTGCCAGCAGCGTACGGGGAGATAGCTCCTACAATGAGCAGTTCTTC.

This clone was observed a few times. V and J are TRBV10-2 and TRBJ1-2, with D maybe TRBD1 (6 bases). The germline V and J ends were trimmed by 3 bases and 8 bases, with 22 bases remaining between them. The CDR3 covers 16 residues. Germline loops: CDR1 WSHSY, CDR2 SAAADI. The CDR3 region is CASSDSGKGGWDGYTF. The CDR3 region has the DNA TGCGCCAGCAGTGACTCCGGAAAAGGGGGTTGGGACGGCTACACCTTC.

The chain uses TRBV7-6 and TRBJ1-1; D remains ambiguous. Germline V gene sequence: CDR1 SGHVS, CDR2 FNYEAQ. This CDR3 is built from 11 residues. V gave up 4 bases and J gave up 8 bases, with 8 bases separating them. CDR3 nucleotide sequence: TGTGCCAGCAGCTCGGGGTGGGAAGCTTTCTTT. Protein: CASSSGWEAFF.

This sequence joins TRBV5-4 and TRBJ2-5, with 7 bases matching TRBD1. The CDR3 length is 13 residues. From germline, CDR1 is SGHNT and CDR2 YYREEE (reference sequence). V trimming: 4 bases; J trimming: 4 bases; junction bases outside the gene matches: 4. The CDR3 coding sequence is TGTGCCAGCAGCCGACAGGGTTCAGAGACCCAGTACTTC. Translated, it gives CASSRQGSETQYF.